The source of this T cell receptor beta chain is a study of blood T cell repertoires in COVID-19. TCRdb's table, derived via immunoSEQ multiplex PCR, lists solely in-frame clones and lacks some. The sample has about 230,000 clones; 88% are singletons. As to this clone: The sample contains more than one DNA sequence encoding this CDR3.

The specimen sequenced was PBMCs or T cells enriched from blood (not recorded which). The origin of this receptor is a woman aged 40 to 50 with acute COVID-19.

The CDR3: CASSLALAGNTGELFF. The CDR3 coding sequence is TGCGCCAGCAGCTTGGCCCTAGCGGGTAACACCGGGGAGCTGTTTTTT. V usage is TRBV5-1 and J usage is TRBJ2-2; TRBD2 agrees at 8 bases. Germline V CDR1 and CDR2: SGHRS, YFSETQ. CDR3 size: 16 residues. V shed 0 bases and J 2 bases; nucleotides not matched to a gene: 3. The whole variable domain, remainder taken from reference TRBV5-1 and TRBJ2-2, is KAGVTQTPRYLIKTRGQQVTLSCSPISGHRSVSWYQQTPGQGLQFLFEYFSETQRNKGNFPGRFSGRQFSNSRSEMNVSTLELGDSALYLCASSLALAGNTGELFFGEGSRLTVL.